This TCR beta chain was retrieved from a study of control samples from healthy donors and cancer patients. TCRdb keeps only in-frame clones here, not all; method: immunoSEQ multiplex PCR. The sample includes about 85,000 clones, 85% to 90% seen only once; the top ten take 7.5% to 8%. Germline CDR1 reads MGHRA; CDR2 reads YSYEKL. The CDR3 has 14 residues. Trimming removed 1 base from V and 8 bases from J, with 12 bases in between. The specimen sequenced was blood. The clonotype was recovered from a woman aged 55-75 years in good health. J is TRBJ1-5 and V is TRBV4-1, with D hard to call. The CDR3 region is CASSQARSDEPQHF. CDR3 sequence (DNA): TGCGCCAGCAGCCAAGCTCGGTCCGACGAGCCCCAGCATTTT.